The 8 T cell receptor beta chains below come from one sample, sequenced in a study of T cell responses to AZD1222 COVID-19 vaccine. Produced via immunoSEQ multiplex PCR; TCRdb's table is partial and in-frame only. The table includes more than 95,000 clones, approximately 89% detected once. The source was peripheral blood, collected 28 days after the second AZD1222 dose. Receptors were obtained from an adult who received the AZD1222 COVID-19 vaccine.

The gene calls are TRBV5-1 and TRBJ2-1; 9 nucleotides align to TRBD1. In germline, CDR1 is SGHRS, CDR2 YFSETQ. The CDR3 is 13 residues long. Trimming removed 3 bases from V and 8 bases from J; junction bases left unmatched: 3. As DNA, the CDR3 is TGCGCCAGCAGCTCAACAGGGGGCCATGAGCAGTTCTTC. It is translated as CASSSTGGHEQFF.

This chain links TRBV2 with TRBJ2-5, with D maybe TRBD1 (7 bases). This CDR3 is 16 amino acids long. The V gene's germline CDR1 is SNHLY and CDR2 FYNNEI. The V end lost 6 bases, the J end lost 3 bases, and 20 bases lay between the germline ends. The CDR3 DNA is TGTGCCAGCAGCCGCGGGACAGCTAGAACCGAAGAGACCCAGTACTTC. As protein: CASSRGTARTEETQYF.

The chain has TRBV19 and TRBJ1-6, with 7 bases that match TRBD1. The CDR3 runs to 13 residues. Germline V gives CDR1 LNHDA, CDR2 SQIVND (reference sequence). V was pared by 7 bases and J by 5 bases, with 2 bases of the junction left unmatched. CDR3 protein: CASTGQNNSPLHF. The CDR3 DNA sequence: TGTGCCAGTACGGGACAGAATAATTCACCCCTCCACTTT.

This clone was observed a few times. The chain joins TRBV28 to TRBJ2-3; D remains unclear. The ends were cut back, 5 bases at V and 10 bases at J, with 13 bases in the middle. This CDR3 region has 12 residues. The V gene's germline CDR1 is MDHEN and CDR2 SYDVKM. For the CDR3, the DNA is TGTGCCAGCAGTCTACCCCAGTTTGCGCAGTATTTT. Its translation is CASSLPQFAQYF. The whole variable domain, filled in from reference TRBV28 and TRBJ2-3, reads DVKVTQSSRYLVKRTGEKVFLECVQDMDHENMFWYRQDPGLGLRLIYFSYDVKMKEKGDIPEGYSVSREKKERFSLILESASTNQTSMYLCASSLPQFAQYFGPGTRLTVL.

This sequence joins TRBV5-1 and TRBJ1-1, with a possible D match to TRBD1 (5 bases). Trimming shortened V by 4 bases and J by 4 bases, and 17 bases separated the two germline ends. Germline V gene lookup returns CDR1 SGHRS and CDR2 YFSETQ. The CDR3 is 15 amino acids. As DNA, the CDR3 is TGCGCCAGCAGCCCCACCGGCCCCGGGGGCACTGAAGCTTTCTTT. Translation: CASSPTGPGGTEAFF.

The CDR3 spells CASSLGAGKNQPQHF. The CDR3 DNA is TGTGCCAGCAGTCTCGGAGCCGGGAAAAATCAGCCCCAGCATTTT. This sequence joins TRBV6-5 and TRBJ1-5; no reliable D call. This CDR3 contains 15 residues. CDR1 is MNHEY, CDR2 SVGAGI, per germline. Trimming shortened V by 5 bases and J by 4 bases, and 15 bases separated the two germline ends.

V gene TRBV7-8 combines with J gene TRBJ2-2; 7 bases are a match to TRBD1. Germline CDR1 reads SGHVS; CDR2 reads FQNEAQ. The ends lost 5 bases at V and 8 bases at J; junction bases unmatched: 11. The CDR3 runs to 15 residues. The CDR3 loop reads CASSRTLTGVGELFF. The DNA of the CDR3 is TGTGCCAGCAGCCGCACCCTAACAGGGGTGGGGGAGCTGTTTTTT.

The chain combines TRBV5-1 with TRBJ2-7; D possibly uses TRBD1 or TRBD2 (5 bases each). Germline V gene sequence: CDR1 SGHRS, CDR2 YFSETQ. CDR3 length: 14 residues. Trimming removed 4 bases from V and 1 base from J, with 12 bases in between. CDR3 region: CASSPPGPSYEQYF. The DNA of the CDR3 is TGCGCCAGCAGCCCCCCGGGACCTTCCTACGAGCAGTACTTC.